Listed below are T cell receptor beta chains from one sample, sequenced in a study of blood T cells in healthy people across ages. MiXCR, applied by TCRdb to the 5' RACE reads, yields one record per CDR3 protein. The table has around 1,000,000 distinct CDR3 sequences, approximately 26% seen once. The same data also contributed to another study, on T cells of mothers and their children.

The sequencing input was blood. These receptors were taken from a girl aged 2 to 10 in good health. CDR3s leave out the opening cysteine and the closing phenylalanine or tryptophan. The order of the fields is V gene, CDR3 length, CDR3 protein.

V: TRBV27
length: 14
CDR3: ASGGDNGRALYEQY

V: TRBV14
length: 16
CDR3: ASSQDQPEIPVRGLLP

V: TRBV20-1
length: 8
CDR3: TASLYGYT

V: TRBV21-1
length: 10
CDR3: ASGGQGDIQY

V: TRBV10-3
length: 12
CDR3: AIREAGSYNEQF

V: TRBV27
length: 13
CDR3: ASSLRLAGDGELF

V: TRBV6-2/TRBV6-3
length: 10
CDR3: ASTDPYNEQF

V: TRBV20-1
length: 12
CDR3: SAGRAGSSYEQY

V: TRBV29-1
length: 11
CDR3: SAAPLVSAGYT

V: TRBV27
length: 11
CDR3: ASVAGTGTEAF

V: TRBV28
length: 10
CDR3: ASSDRAHGYT

V: TRBV6-5
length: 11
CDR3: ASSIWTGREQY

V: TRBV4-1
length: 15
CDR3: ASSQVGEAGADSEQF

V: TRBV5-1
length: 9
CDR3: ASRSLHEQY

V: TRBV11-1
length: 17
CDR3: ASSGRLSERWANTDTQY

V: TRBV20-1
length: 11
CDR3: SARRLVQETQY

V: TRBV27
length: 12
CDR3: ASRLPGLASEQY

V: TRBV20-1
length: 14
CDR3: SAQDNSGSRNNEQF

V: TRBV7-3
length: 14
CDR3: ASSLRAGGNTGELF

V: TRBV20-1
length: 13
CDR3: SALLRGSGTGTQY

V: TRBV7-2
length: 11
CDR3: ASSLVGGYEQH

V: TRBV29-1
length: 10
CDR3: SVGVGGYEQY

V: TRBV7-9
length: 13
CDR3: ASSPPSGRDYEQY

V: TRBV20-1
length: 9
CDR3: SARRTTGQF

V: TRBV5-1
length: 13
CDR3: ASSLADRNNYGYT

V: TRBV7-3
length: 11
CDR3: ASSPEPYTEAF

V: TRBV27
length: 11
CDR3: ASSSDSEGTQY

V: TRBV28
length: 13
CDR3: ASRIPVMGQETQY

V: TRBV20-1
length: 13
CDR3: SARDFGISYNEQF

V: TRBV6-2/TRBV6-3
length: 11
CDR3: ASSPPGQEKLF

V: TRBV10-3
length: 14
CDR3: AISGDSLELNSPLH

V: TRBV28
length: 12
CDR3: ASNRGTSGQPQH

V: TRBV4-1
length: 13
CDR3: ASSQERPEGRKLF

V: TRBV5-1
length: 13
CDR3: ASSLEPLAGGEQY

V: TRBV20-1
length: 12
CDR3: SAGLAGTYNEQF

V: TRBV20-1
length: 13
CDR3: SARSTQGANYGYT

V: TRBV6-5
length: 15
CDR3: ASRNSRELYSNQPQH

V: TRBV24-1
length: 13
CDR3: ATSTWSRGTYEQY

V: TRBV12-3/TRBV12-4
length: 13
CDR3: ASSPPAGLTGELF

V: TRBV9
length: 14
CDR3: ASSVSGTRSSYEQY

V: TRBV12-3/TRBV12-4
length: 13
CDR3: ASTWRGQGTDTQY

V: TRBV28
length: 11
CDR3: ASSTIGRDEQF

V: TRBV3-1
length: 14
CDR3: ASSQDLTGQKETQY

V: TRBV6-1
length: 11
CDR3: ACCEGSYNEQF

V: TRBV10-2
length: 14
CDR3: ASRSSGGGLDNEQF

V: TRBV6-1
length: 13
CDR3: ASSDGDLAKNIQY

V: TRBV5-1
length: 11
CDR3: ASSYLVNYEQY

V: TRBV29-1
length: 15
CDR3: SVGGREGSISKNIQY

V: TRBV20-1
length: 13
CDR3: SANNEGSSSNEQF

V: TRBV19
length: 14
CDR3: ASSILGGGTYNEQF

V: TRBV24-1
length: 12
CDR3: ATSEGGQNTEAF

V: TRBV28
length: 14
CDR3: ASSGGLAGLTYEQY

V: TRBV6-2/TRBV6-3
length: 11
CDR3: ASSYSKGSEQC

V: TRBV5-6
length: 13
CDR3: ASSPITSGPGEAF